This T cell receptor beta chain derives from a study of blood T cell repertoires in COVID-19. As for the study in general: Samples of COVID-19 (acute and convalescent) were obtained from the United States, Italy and Spain.

Clones were sequenced by immunoSEQ multiplex PCR, and TCRdb holds only the in-frame ones, with some missing. The table records some 290,000 clones, more than 85% of them present only once. The receptor's source is a young man with active or convalescent COVID-19. Sequencing was carried out using peripheral blood.

CDR3 region: CASSEGSQGSDTQYF. For the CDR3, the DNA is TGTGCCAGCTCGGAGGGGTCCCAAGGATCGGATACGCAGTATTTT. The rearrangement links TRBV6-5 to TRBJ2-3; tentative D call: TRBD2 (6 bases). This CDR3 is built from 15 residues. V lost 8 bases and J 6 bases, leaving 21 bases between the germline ends. Germline CDR1 reads MNHEY; CDR2 reads SVGAGI.